The T cell receptor (beta chain) described here comes from a study of T-cell memory formation after mild COVID-19. General observations from the study: Pre-infection memory carried some responding clones, suggesting that cross-reactive memory joined.

Deletions cut 3 bases from V and 8 bases from J, with 10 bases between. Germline loops: CDR1 SEHNR, CDR2 FQNEAQ (reference sequence). This CDR3 has 12 residues. TCR alpha and TCR beta cDNA libraries with sample barcodes and UMIs came from 5'RACE using constant-segment primers. TCRdb analysed the 5' RACE reads with MiXCR anew, one entry per CDR3 protein. The table lists about 340,000 distinct CDR3 sequences, roughly 20% of them singletons. This clonotype was detected only a few times. Antigen unknown. Material for sequencing was PBMCs or a T cell subset sorted from them (not recorded which). The rearrangement joins TRBV7-9 to TRBJ1-2; D is uncertain. The source of this sequence is a man aged 18 to 35 who had mild COVID-19 (a few samples of this study predate the infection). Cell type and time point are not known. The chain's CDR3 is CASSFRGGGYTF. The DNA for the CDR3 is TGTGCCAGCAGCTTCCGGGGAGGCGGCTACACCTTC. The full variable domain, rest sourced from reference TRBV7-9 and TRBJ1-2, is DTGVSQNPRHKITKRGQNVTFRCDPISEHNRLYWYRQTLGQGPEFLTYFQNEAQLEKSRLLSDRFSAERPKGSFSTLEIQRTEQGDSAMYLCASSFRGGGYTFGSGTRLTVV.